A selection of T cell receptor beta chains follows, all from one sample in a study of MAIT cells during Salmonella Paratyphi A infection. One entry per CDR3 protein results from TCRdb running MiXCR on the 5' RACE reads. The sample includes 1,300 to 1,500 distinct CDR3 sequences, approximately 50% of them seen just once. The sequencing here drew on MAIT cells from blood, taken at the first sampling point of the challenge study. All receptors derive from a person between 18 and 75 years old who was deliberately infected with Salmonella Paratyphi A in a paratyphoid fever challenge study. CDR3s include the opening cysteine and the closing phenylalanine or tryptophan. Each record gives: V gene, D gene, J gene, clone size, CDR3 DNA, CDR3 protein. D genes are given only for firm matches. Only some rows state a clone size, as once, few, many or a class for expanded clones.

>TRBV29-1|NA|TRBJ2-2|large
TGCAGCGCAAGGGCGGGGGCAGACACCGGGGAGCTGTTTTTT
CSARAGADTGELFF
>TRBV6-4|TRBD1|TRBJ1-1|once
TGTGCCAGCAGTGGAGGGGGCGGTACAGGGGCCAACGTCCTGACTTTCTTT
CASSGGGGTGANVLTFF
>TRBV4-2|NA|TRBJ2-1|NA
TGTGCCAGCAGCCCGGTCGGAGAGGAGCCCTACAATGAGCAGTTCTTC
CASSPVGEEPYNEQFF
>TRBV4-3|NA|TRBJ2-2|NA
TGCGTCAGCAGCCAAGTCATGGTAGCGTTCGACACCGGGGAGCTGTTTTTT
CVSSQVMVAFDTGELFF
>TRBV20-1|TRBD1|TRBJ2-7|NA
TGCAGTGCTAGAGGTGGGGACAGCTACGAGCAGTACTTC
CSARGGDSYEQYF
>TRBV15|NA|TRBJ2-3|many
TGTGCCACCAGCAGAGAGGGGGCGGGAGAGGGGACAGATACGCAGTATTTT
CATSREGAGEGTDTQYF
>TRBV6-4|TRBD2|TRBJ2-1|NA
TGTGCCAGCAGTGACTCTGCTAGAGAGGGGACTACTGACTACAATGAGCAGTTCTTC
CASSDSAREGTTDYNEQFF
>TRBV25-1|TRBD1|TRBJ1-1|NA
TGTGCCAGCAGTCAACAGGGGGAGACTGAAGCTTTCTTT
CASSQQGETEAFF
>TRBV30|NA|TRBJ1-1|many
TGTGCCTGGAGTGTACGGGAGCACACTGAAGCTTTCTTT
CAWSVREHTEAFF
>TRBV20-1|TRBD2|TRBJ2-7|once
TGCAGTGCTAAGGGACTATCAAGACTTTTCTCCTACGAGCAGTACTTC
CSAKGLSRLFSYEQYF
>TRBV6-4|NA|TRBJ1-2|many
TGTGCCAGCAGTGACTCGTCGGACGCAAACTATGGCTACACCTTC
CASSDSSDANYGYTF
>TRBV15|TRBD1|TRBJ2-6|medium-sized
TGTGCCACCAGCAGTGACAGGGGATCTGGGGCCAACGTCCTGACTTTC
CATSSDRGSGANVLTF
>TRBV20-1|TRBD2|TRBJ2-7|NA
TGCAGTGCTAGAGATGTGACTAGCCCCTACAGCCTCCCCTACGAGCAGTACTTC
CSARDVTSPYSLPYEQYF
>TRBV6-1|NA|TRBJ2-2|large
TGTGCCAGCGCGGGGACCGGGACGTTCAGTGGGACCGGGGAGCTGTTTTTT
CASAGTGTFSGTGELFF
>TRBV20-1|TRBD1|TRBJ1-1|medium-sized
TGCAGTGCAAGGGGACAGGGGGACACTGAAGCTTTCTTT
CSARGQGDTEAFF
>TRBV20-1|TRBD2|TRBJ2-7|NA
TGCAGTGCTGGTGGACTAGCGGAATACGAGCAGTACTTC
CSAGGLAEYEQYF
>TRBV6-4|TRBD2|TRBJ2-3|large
TGTGCCACCGGGGGGACGGATAGCACAGATACGCAGTATTTT
CATGGTDSTDTQYF
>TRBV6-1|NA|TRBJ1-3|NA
TGTGCCAGCAGTGAAGAGGACTCCGCTGGAAACACCATAGAGTTT
CASSEEDSAGNTIEF
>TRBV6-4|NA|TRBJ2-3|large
TGTGCCAGCAGTATGAACGGAGGCCAAGGGGATACGCAGTATTTT
CASSMNGGQGDTQYF
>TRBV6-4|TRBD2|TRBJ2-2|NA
TGTGCCAGCAGCCCTACAGGAGCGGGAGTCCCCGGGGAGCTGTTTTTT
CASSPTGAGVPGELFF
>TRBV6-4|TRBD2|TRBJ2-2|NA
TGTGCCAGCAGTGCTAGCGGGGGGGAGAGCACCGGGGAGCTGTTTTTT
CASSASGGESTGELFF
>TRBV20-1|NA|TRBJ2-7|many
TGCAGTGCTAGAGACCAAAGAGCCGGGGACGTTGGGGAGCAGTACTTC
CSARDQRAGDVGEQYF
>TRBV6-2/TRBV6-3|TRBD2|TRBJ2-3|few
TGTGCCAGCAGCCCCACTAGCGGGGCCACAGATACGCAGTATTTT
CASSPTSGATDTQYF
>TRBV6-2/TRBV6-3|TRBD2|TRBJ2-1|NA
TGTGCCAGCAGCAACTCTCTAGCGGGAGGTGAGCAGTTCTTC
CASSNSLAGGEQFF
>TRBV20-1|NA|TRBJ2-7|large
TGCAGTGCCGTGATCAGGGAACCCTACGAGCAGTACTTC
CSAVIREPYEQYF
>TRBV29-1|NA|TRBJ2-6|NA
TGCAGCCAAGATTGGGACTCTGGGGCCAACGTCCTGACTTTC
CSQDWDSGANVLTF